These 21 T cell receptor beta chains were all obtained from the same sample, sequenced in a study of T cell changes during pregnancy in multiple sclerosis. Assay used: immunoSEQ multiplex PCR; TCRdb lists only in-frame clones, some missing. Found here are roughly 40,000 clones, more than 70% of them singletons; the top ten hold 4.1%. The source was CD8+ T cells from peripheral blood mononuclear cells, collected in the first trimester of pregnancy. Receptors were obtained from a female donor with multiple sclerosis, enrolled in a pregnancy study.

The chain combines TRBV4-3 with TRBJ1-2; D is undetermined. Germline loops: CDR1 LGHNA, CDR2 YSLEER. The CDR3 consists of 14 residues. V gave up 0 bases and J gave up 3 bases, with 8 bases separating them. Here the CDR3 reads CASSQDLADYGYTF. The DNA for the CDR3 is TGCGCCAGCAGCCAAGATTTAGCTGACTATGGCTACACCTTC.

The V call is TRBV7-9, the J call TRBJ2-7, with a tentative D call TRBD2 (5 bases). The germline CDR1 and CDR2 sequences are SEHNR and FQNEAQ (reference sequence). V was shortened by 5 bases and J by 3 bases, with 14 bases between the two germline ends. This CDR3 has 14 amino acids. The CDR3 sequence is CASSPLGEGYEQYF. The CDR3 region has the DNA TGTGCCAGCAGCCCTCTCGGAGAGGGCTACGAGCAGTACTTC.

The rearrangement joins TRBV19 to TRBJ2-1; 9 nucleotides line up with TRBD1. Losses at the gene ends were 4 bases for V and 0 bases for J; bases not matched to a gene: 1. This CDR3 region has 15 residues. Germline V lookup: CDR1 LNHDA, CDR2 SQIVND (reference sequence). For the CDR3, the DNA is TGTGCCAGTAGTAGGACAGGGGACTCCTACAATGAGCAGTTCTTC. It encodes CASSRTGDSYNEQFF.

In its sample, this clone was seen once. This chain uses TRBV27 with TRBJ1-1, with 8 bases that match TRBD1. The length of the CDR3 is 16 residues. V was pared by 3 bases and J by 3 bases, with 9 bases of the junction left unmatched. CDR1 and CDR2 (germline): MNHEY, SMNVEV (reference sequence). The chain's CDR3 is CASSFRQGSLDTEAFF. The CDR3 DNA follows: TGTGCCAGCAGTTTCCGACAGGGGTCGCTAGACACTGAAGCTTTCTTT.

The chain employs TRBV2 and TRBJ2-5; no firm D call. The V end lost 4 bases, the J end lost 0 bases, and 15 bases lay between the germline ends. Germline CDR1 reads SNHLY; CDR2 reads FYNNEI. There are 16 residues in the CDR3. The DNA for the CDR3 is TGTGCCAGCAGTGGGAGCCAACACCTGTACCAAGAGACCCAGTACTTC. It specifies CASSGSQHLYQETQYF.

The table lists this clone with a count of one. CDR3 nucleotides: TGTGCCAGCAGCTGGTTTGTAGGAGGGGAGACCCAGTACTTC. Its translation is CASSWFVGGETQYF. The V call is TRBV5-4, the J call TRBJ2-5; a weak D match, TRBD2 (6 bases). With 3 bases removed from V and 5 bases from J, the gap between germline ends came to 14 bases. The CDR3 consists of 14 residues. Germline CDR1 and CDR2: SGHNT and YYREEE (reference sequence).

In this sample, this clone turned up once. The chain couples TRBV5-3 to TRBJ1-3; unclear D gene. TRBV5-3 is an open reading frame whose function is uncertain. This CDR3 has 13 amino acids. Trimming took 0 bases from V and 5 from J, leaving 6 bases between them. CDR3 in amino acids: CARSLVFRNTIYF. In DNA form, the CDR3 reads TGTGCCAGAAGCTTGGTATTTCGAAACACCATATATTTT.

The chain couples TRBV9 to TRBJ1-6; D unresolved. V was cut by 2 bases and J by 9 bases, with 12 bases left in between. CDR3 length: 14 residues. Germline CDR1 is SGDLS and CDR2 is YYNGEE. The CDR3 region is CASSVLERGSPLHF. The CDR3 coding sequence is TGTGCCAGCAGCGTTCTGGAGCGGGGTTCACCCCTCCACTTT.

This clone showed up just a few times. The chain combines TRBV29-1 with TRBJ1-1; unclear D gene. V was trimmed by 0 bases and J by 5 bases, leaving 10 bases between them. Germline lookup yields CDR1 SQVTM and CDR2 ANQGSEA. The CDR3 sequence is 13 residues long. This CDR3 reads CSVEDLRGTEAFF. The CDR3, as DNA: TGCAGCGTTGAAGACCTTCGAGGAACTGAAGCTTTCTTT.

The chain joins TRBV9 to TRBJ1-5; the D gene is possibly TRBD1 (5 bases). This CDR3 region has 15 residues. Trimming pared 4 bases from V and 7 bases from J, leaving 18 bases between. The germline V gene has CDR1 SGDLS and CDR2 YYNGEE. CDR3 sequence reads: CASSPGGGGDQPQHF. In nucleotides, the CDR3 is TGTGCCAGCAGCCCGGGGGGGGGTGGCGACCAGCCCCAGCATTTT.

This sequence joins TRBV7-6 and TRBJ1-1; possibly TRBD1 for D (5 bases). CDR3 length: 15 residues. The V and J ends lost 5 bases and 3 bases respectively, with 16 bases between them. CDR1 SGHVS and CDR2 FNYEAQ come from the germline V gene. CDR3 DNA sequence: TGTGCCAGCAGCGGGGATGGGGCGGGGGACACTGAAGCTTTCTTT. Its protein is CASSGDGAGDTEAFF.

V is TRBV11-2 and J is TRBJ1-4, with D perhaps matching TRBD1 (5 bases). V was cut by 3 bases and J by 0 bases, with 8 bases left in between. This CDR3 is built from 15 residues. Germline V lookup: CDR1 SGHAT, CDR2 FQNNGV. As DNA, the CDR3 is TGTGCCAGCAGCTTCACAGGAGCAACTAATGAAAAACTGTTTTTT. This sequence encodes CASSFTGATNEKLFF.

The rearrangement links TRBV9 to TRBJ1-5; D may be TRBD1 (5 bases). V lost 0 bases, J lost 7 bases, and 8 bases lay in between. The CDR3 covers 13 residues. Looked up from germline, CDR1 is SGDLS and CDR2 is YYNGEE. The CDR3: CASSVVAGQPQHF. In DNA form, the CDR3 reads TGTGCCAGCAGCGTAGTCGCAGGGCAGCCCCAGCATTTT.

The V and J genes are TRBV7-3 and TRBJ2-1, with TRBD1 matching over 8 bases. The V gene's germline CDR1 is SGHTA and CDR2 FQGTGA. The CDR3 consists of 17 residues. Unmatched junction bases numbered 6, after V lost 1 base and J lost 1 base. The CDR3 coding sequence is TGTGCCAGCAGCTTAAAGGTCGGGACAGGTTCCTACAATGAGCAGTTCTTC. It is translated as CASSLKVGTGSYNEQFF.

J is TRBJ1-1 and V is TRBV9; TRBD1 is a possible D gene (5 bases). Between the trimmed V and J ends, which lost 3 bases and 1 base, there was a span of 7 bases. From germline, CDR1 is SGDLS and CDR2 YYNGEE. CDR3 size: 13 residues. CDR3 nucleotide sequence: TGTGCCAGCAGCGATACAGGGAACACTGAAGCTTTCTTT. It encodes CASSDTGNTEAFF.

The chain has TRBV7-2 and TRBJ1-5; no clear D. V shed 2 bases and J shed 4 bases, with 9 bases lying between them. Germline CDR1 and CDR2: SGHTA and FQGNSA. The CDR3 is made up of 14 amino acids. The CDR3 region has the DNA TGTGCCAGCAGCTTACTTAGTAGTAATCAGCCCCAGCATTTT. Translated, it gives CASSLLSSNQPQHF.

The chain uses TRBV6-4 and TRBJ2-1; 8 nucleotides line up with TRBD2. V shed 4 bases, J shed 7 bases, and the junction held 9 bases outside the gene matches. Germline V gives CDR1 MRHNA, CDR2 SNTAGT. This CDR3 is built from 15 residues. The CDR3 DNA follows: TGTGCCAGCAGTGTAAAGCGGGGGCCGGGGAATGAGCAGTTCTTC. Protein: CASSVKRGPGNEQFF.

This chain connects TRBV4-1 to TRBJ2-1, with D possibly TRBD1 on 6 matching bases. Trimming took off 2 bases at V and 9 bases at J, with 11 bases between the two ends. There are 13 residues in the CDR3. In germline, CDR1 is MGHRA, CDR2 YSYEKL. The CDR3 reads CASSQMTGLEQFF. CDR3 sequence (DNA): TGCGCCAGCAGCCAAATGACAGGCCTTGAGCAGTTCTTC.

V gene TRBV19 combines with J gene TRBJ1-1; D is unresolved. V was clipped by 4 bases and J by 0 bases, with 12 bases between them. The CDR3 contains 15 residues. CDR1 LNHDA and CDR2 SQIVND come from the germline V gene (reference sequence). The CDR3: CASSSPWRVNTEAFF. In DNA, the CDR3 is TGTGCCAGTAGTAGCCCCTGGAGAGTGAACACTGAAGCTTTCTTT.

The V call is TRBV6-5, the J call TRBJ1-2, with D maybe TRBD1 (6 bases). Germline-derived CDR1 and CDR2 are MNHEY and SVGAGI. The CDR3 has 14 amino acids. Deletions cut 5 bases from V and 5 bases from J, with 15 bases between. CDR3 in amino acids: CASSPGGANYGYTF. Here the CDR3 DNA reads TGTGCCAGCAGTCCCGGGGGGGCGAATTATGGCTACACCTTC.

The genes are TRBV18 and TRBJ2-1, with 8 bases fitting TRBD2. CDR3 length: 14 amino acids. CDR1 and CDR2 from the germline V gene are KGHSH and LQKENI. Losses at the gene ends were 6 bases for V and 5 bases for J; bases not matched to a gene: 6. CDR3 DNA: TGTGCCAGCTCCCCCAGCGGGGGAGACAATGAGCAGTTCTTC. As protein: CASSPSGGDNEQFF.